Listed here is a single T cell receptor beta chain. As yet, its antigen is unknown. The CDR3 length is 15 residues. With 0 bases removed from V and 1 base from J, the gap between germline ends came to 12 bases. Germline lookup yields CDR1 SQVTM and CDR2 ANQGSEA. The study amplified TCR beta CDR3 regions using RNA transcripts. The workflow started with a first-round RT-PCR run with HTBI primers and then moved on to a second-round multiplex PCR. TCRdb reprocessed the multiplex PCR reads with MiXCR, giving one entry per CDR3 protein. The table records about 550,000 distinct CDR3 sequences, just under 40% of them present only once. The sample belongs to a study of Graves' ophthalmopathy and Graves' hyperthyroidism. The study, taken as a whole, reports: Predictions made by the model for ophthalmopathy progression reached 70% to 71% sensitivity and roughly 75% specificity.

Sequencing input: peripheral blood or thyroid tissue (not recorded which). The chain joins TRBV29-1 to TRBJ2-5; D call uncertain. This receptor was identified in an adult man with Graves' hyperthyroidism. CDR3 protein: CSVEDRNYPQETQYF. CDR3 in DNA: TGCAGCGTTGAAGACAGGAACTATCCCCAAGAGACCCAGTACTTC.